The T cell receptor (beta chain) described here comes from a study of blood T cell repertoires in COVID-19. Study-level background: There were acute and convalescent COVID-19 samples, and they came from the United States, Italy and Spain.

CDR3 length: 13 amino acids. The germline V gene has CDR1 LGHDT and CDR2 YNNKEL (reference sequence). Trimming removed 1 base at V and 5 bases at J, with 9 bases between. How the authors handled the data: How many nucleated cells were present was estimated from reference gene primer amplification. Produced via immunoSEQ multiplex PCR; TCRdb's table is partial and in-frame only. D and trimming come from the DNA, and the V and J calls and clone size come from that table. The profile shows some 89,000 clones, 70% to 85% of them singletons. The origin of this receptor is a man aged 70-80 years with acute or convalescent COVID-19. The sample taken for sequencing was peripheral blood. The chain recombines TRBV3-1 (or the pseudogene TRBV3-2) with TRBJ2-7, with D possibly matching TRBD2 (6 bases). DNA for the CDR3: TGTGCCAGCAGCCAAGGGGCGGGACACGAGCAGTACTTC. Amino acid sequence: CASSQGAGHEQYF.